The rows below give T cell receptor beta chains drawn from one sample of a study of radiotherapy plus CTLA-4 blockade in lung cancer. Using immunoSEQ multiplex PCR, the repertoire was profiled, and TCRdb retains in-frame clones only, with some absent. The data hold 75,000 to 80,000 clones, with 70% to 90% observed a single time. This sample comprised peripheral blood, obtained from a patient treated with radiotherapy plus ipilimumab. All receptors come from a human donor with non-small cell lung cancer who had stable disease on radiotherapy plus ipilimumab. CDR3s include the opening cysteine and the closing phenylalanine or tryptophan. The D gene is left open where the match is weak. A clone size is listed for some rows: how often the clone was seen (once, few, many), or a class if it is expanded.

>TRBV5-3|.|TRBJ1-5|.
TGTGCCAGAAGCTTGGGGGAAAATAGCAATCAGCCCCAGCATTTT
CARSLGENSNQPQHF
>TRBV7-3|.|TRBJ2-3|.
TGTGCCAGCAGCTTGAGCCCTGGGGGTACGCAGTATTTT
CASSLSPGGTQYF
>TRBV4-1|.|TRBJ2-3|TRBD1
TGCGCCAGCAGCCCCCGACAGGGGACAGATACGCAGTATTTT
CASSPRQGTDTQYF
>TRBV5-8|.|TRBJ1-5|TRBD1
TGTGCCAGCAGCTTGGAGTGGACAGGGGGCGGCAATCAGCCCCAGCATTTT
CASSLEWTGGGNQPQHF
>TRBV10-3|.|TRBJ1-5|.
TGTGCCAGTCGGGGGGGCGGCAATCAGCCCCAGCATTTT
CASRGGGNQPQHF
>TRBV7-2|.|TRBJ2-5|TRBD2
TGTGCCAGCAGCTTAGGGGGGATTGTGAGCGGGAGACAAGAGACCCAGTACTTC
CASSLGGIVSGRQETQYF
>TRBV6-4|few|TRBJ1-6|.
TGTGCCAGTGCCTCTCAGGTTAATTCACCCCTCCACTTT
CASASQVNSPLHF
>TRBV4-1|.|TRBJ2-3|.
TGCGCCAGCAGCCAAGGGCGGTCAGATACGCAGTATTTT
CASSQGRSDTQYF
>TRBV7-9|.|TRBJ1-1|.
TGTGCCAGCAGCTTAGTCGGGAGTTGGAAGGGCACTGAAGCTTTCTTT
CASSLVGSWKGTEAFF
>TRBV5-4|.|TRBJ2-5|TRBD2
TGTGCCAGCAGCCCTACTAGCGGCCCCGAGGAGACCCAGTACTTC
CASSPTSGPEETQYF
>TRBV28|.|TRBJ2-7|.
TGTGCCAGCAGTTTCTTGACGCTCGGGCAGTACTTC
CASSFLTLGQYF
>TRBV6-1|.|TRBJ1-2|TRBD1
TGTGCCAGCAGTGTTTCCGGGACAGGGGAATATGGCTACACCTTC
CASSVSGTGEYGYTF
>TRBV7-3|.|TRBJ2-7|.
TGTGCCAGCAGCCCTACCCGGGACACCTACGAGCAGTACTTC
CASSPTRDTYEQYF
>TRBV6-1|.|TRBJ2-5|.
TGTGCCACCGCATTGGAGAGCCCAGGGCGGACCCAGTACTTC
CATALESPGRTQYF
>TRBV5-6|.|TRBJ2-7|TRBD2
TGTGCCAGCAGCGGCGGACTAGAGGCCAACTCCTACGAGCAGTACTTC
CASSGGLEANSYEQYF
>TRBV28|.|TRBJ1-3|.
TGTGCCAGCAGTTTAGCCAGGCACTCTGGAAACACCATATATTTT
CASSLARHSGNTIYF
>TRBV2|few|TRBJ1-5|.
TGTGCCAGCAGCCCACTCATTAGCAATCAGCCCCAGCATTTT
CASSPLISNQPQHF
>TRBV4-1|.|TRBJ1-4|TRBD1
TGCGCCAGCAGCCAAGATCTAACAGGGGGCCGGAATGAAAAACTGTTTTTT
CASSQDLTGGRNEKLFF
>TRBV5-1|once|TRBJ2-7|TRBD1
TGCGCCAGCAGCCTGGGACAGAGCTCCTACGAGCAGTACTTC
CASSLGQSSYEQYF
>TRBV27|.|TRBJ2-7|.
TGTGCCAGCAGGGGTCAAGGGGGCTCCTACGAGCAGTACTTC
CASRGQGGSYEQYF
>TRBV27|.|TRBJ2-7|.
TGTGCCAGCAGTTTCCCAGGGACGGGCGAGCAGTACTTC
CASSFPGTGEQYF
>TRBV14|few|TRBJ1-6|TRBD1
TGTGCCAGCAGCCAAAACAGGGGAGGCGGCTCACCCCTCCACTTT
CASSQNRGGGSPLHF
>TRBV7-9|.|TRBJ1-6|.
TGTGCCAGCACCTTAGAGGGAAATTCACCCCTCCACTTT
CASTLEGNSPLHF
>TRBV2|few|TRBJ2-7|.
TGTGCCAGCAGTGAACTGTCCTCCTCCTACGAGCAGTACTTC
CASSELSSSYEQYF
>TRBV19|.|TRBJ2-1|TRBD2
TGTGCCAGCTCCGGGACTAGCGGGGTCAATGAGCAGTTCTTC
CASSGTSGVNEQFF
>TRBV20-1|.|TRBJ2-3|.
TGCAGTGTGGCAGACAGCACGCAGTATTTT
CSVADSTQYF
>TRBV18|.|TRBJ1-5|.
TGTGCCAGCTCACCACGTACAGGGAGAACGAAGGATCAGCCCCAGCATTTT
CASSPRTGRTKDQPQHF
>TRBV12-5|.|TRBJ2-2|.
TGTGCTAGTGGCCCCCTGGGGTCCTCGAACACCGGGGAGCTGTTTTTT
CASGPLGSSNTGELFF
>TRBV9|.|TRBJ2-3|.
TGTGCCAGCAGCGTATATGACGCGGGGGCCAACACAGATACGCAGTATTTT
CASSVYDAGANTDTQYF
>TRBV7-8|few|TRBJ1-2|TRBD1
TGTGCCAGCAGCTTAACGACAGGGAGCCATGGCTACACCTTC
CASSLTTGSHGYTF
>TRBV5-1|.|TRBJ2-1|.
TGCGCCAGCAGCTTAGGACCCTACAATGAGCAGTTCTTC
CASSLGPYNEQFF
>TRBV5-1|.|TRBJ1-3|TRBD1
TGCGCCAGCAGCGCGGGGACAGCCTCCTCTGGAAACACCATATATTTT
CASSAGTASSGNTIYF
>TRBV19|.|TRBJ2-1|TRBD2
TGTGCCACCGAGGCTCTAGCGGGAGGGGAAAATGAGCAGTTCTTC
CATEALAGGENEQFF
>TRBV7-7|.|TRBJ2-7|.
TGTGCCAGCAGCTTAGGAGGCGAGGGCAGGGGACTGCACGAGCAGTACTTC
CASSLGGEGRGLHEQYF
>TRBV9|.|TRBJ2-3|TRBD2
TGTGCCAGCAGCGTGCGGGGGGCCGGAGATACGCAGTATTTT
CASSVRGAGDTQYF
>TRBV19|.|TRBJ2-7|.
TGTGCCAGTAGTATAGCGGACGGCTACGAGCAGTACTTC
CASSIADGYEQYF
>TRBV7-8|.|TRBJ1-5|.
TGTGCCAGCAGCTCCAGCGTAACAACGACTAGCAATCAGCCCCAGCATTTT
CASSSSVTTTSNQPQHF
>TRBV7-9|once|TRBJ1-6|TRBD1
TGTGCCAGCAGTCTCGGACAGGGAGTTTCACCCCTCCACTTT
CASSLGQGVSPLHF
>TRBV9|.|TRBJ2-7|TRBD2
TGTGCCAGCAGCGTAGAAGCGGGGGCCGGCGAGCAGTACTTC
CASSVEAGAGEQYF
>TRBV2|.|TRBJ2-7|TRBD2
TGTGCCAGCAGTGTTGGGACTAGCGGGAACCCTCTCTACGAGCAGTACTTC
CASSVGTSGNPLYEQYF
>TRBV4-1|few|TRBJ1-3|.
TGCGCCAGCAGCGAACACAGGGCATCTGGAAACACCATATATTTT
CASSEHRASGNTIYF
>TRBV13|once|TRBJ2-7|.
TGTGCCAGCAGCTTAGGCCCTTATAGGAGCTCCTACGAGCAGTACTTC
CASSLGPYRSSYEQYF
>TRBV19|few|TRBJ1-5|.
TGTGCCAGTAGTTCCACTAGACAGGATAATCAGCCCCAGCATTTT
CASSSTRQDNQPQHF
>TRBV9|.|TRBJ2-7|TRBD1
TGTGCCAGCAGCGTGCAAGTCGACAGGGGGCGCGGAAGATCCTACGAGCAGTACTTC
CASSVQVDRGRGRSYEQYF
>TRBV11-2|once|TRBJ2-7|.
TGTGCCAGCAGCTTAGATCGAGGGGATCGGGAGCAGTACTTC
CASSLDRGDREQYF
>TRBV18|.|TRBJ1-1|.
TGTGCCAGCTCACCCCAAGCTAGGAACACTGAAGCTTTCTTT
CASSPQARNTEAFF
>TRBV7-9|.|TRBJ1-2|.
TGTGCCAGGGGTAAATCGGGGGGAAATGGCTACACCTTC
CARGKSGGNGYTF
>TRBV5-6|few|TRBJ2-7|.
TGTGCCAGCTTCCATTGGGGGGCGCGCCACGAGCAGTACTTC
CASFHWGARHEQYF
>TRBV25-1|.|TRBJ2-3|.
TGTGCCAGCAGTGAATTTGGGGGGACCACCAACACAGATACGCAGTATTTT
CASSEFGGTTNTDTQYF
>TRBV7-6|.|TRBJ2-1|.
TGTGCCAGCAGCTTAGTTCGGATGAGCTCCTACAATGAGCAGTTCTTC
CASSLVRMSSYNEQFF
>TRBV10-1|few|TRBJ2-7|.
TGCGCCAGCGGGGGGAATTTGGGGAACGAGCAGTACTTC
CASGGNLGNEQYF
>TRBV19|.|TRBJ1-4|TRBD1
TGTGCCAGTAGTATTGGGACAGGGGGTACTAATGAAAAACTGTTTTTT
CASSIGTGGTNEKLFF
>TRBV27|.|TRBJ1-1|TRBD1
TGTGCCAGCACCCCCCGCGGGACAGGGGAATGGGGGAACACTGAAGCTTTCTTT
CASTPRGTGEWGNTEAFF
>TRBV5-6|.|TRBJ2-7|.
TGTGCCAGCAGCTTGGAGGGACCCTACGAGCAGTACTTC
CASSLEGPYEQYF